This T cell receptor (beta chain) appears in the sequencing data of a study of Tregs in tolerant kidney transplant recipients. Points from the study as a whole: Biological reproducibility was not directly addressed, but technical replication error appeared minimal. Expanding Tregs on activated donor B cells appeared to best identify donor-specific TCRbeta clones.

The germline V gene encodes CDR1 LGHNA and CDR2 YNFKEQ. This CDR3 is 17 amino acids long. The V gene end was trimmed by 2 bases and the J gene end by 4 bases; junction bases not matched to a gene: 9. The nonmyeloablative bone marrow transplants came from related graft donors, with transient mixed chimerism. Thawed PBMCs were FACS-sorted into unstimulated CD4+CD25+CD127- regulatory T cells, CD4+CD25- non-regulatory cells, CD4 and CD8 cells. Here immunoSEQ multiplex PCR was the method, and the copy in TCRdb shows in-frame clones only, minus some. The sample records 50,000 or so clones, roughly nine tenths being singletons. In the case of this clone: The target antigen is unknown.

The rearrangement joins TRBV4-2 to TRBJ2-1; 9 bases map to TRBD2. The sample was CD8+ T cells from blood (PBMCs), taken 24 months after the transplant. This receptor was taken from a human patient who received a combined kidney and bone marrow transplant. The T cells may come from the graft donor. The CDR3 DNA reads TGTGCCAGCAGCCAATTCTTAGCGGGAGTATCATACAATGAGCAGTTCTTC. Amino acid sequence: CASSQFLAGVSYNEQFF.